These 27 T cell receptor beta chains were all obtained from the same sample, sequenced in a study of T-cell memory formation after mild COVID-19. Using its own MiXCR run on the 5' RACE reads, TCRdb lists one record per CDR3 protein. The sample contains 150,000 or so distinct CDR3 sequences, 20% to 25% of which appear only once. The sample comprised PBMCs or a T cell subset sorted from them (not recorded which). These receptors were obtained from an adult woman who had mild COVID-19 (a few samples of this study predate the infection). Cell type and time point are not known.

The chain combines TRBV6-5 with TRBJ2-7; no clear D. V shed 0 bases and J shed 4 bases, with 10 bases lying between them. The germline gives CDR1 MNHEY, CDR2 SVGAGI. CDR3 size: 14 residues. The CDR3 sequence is CASSYSMPSYEQYF. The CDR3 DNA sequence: TGTGCCAGCAGTTACTCGATGCCCTCGTACGAGCAGTACTTC.

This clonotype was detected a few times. The CDR3 DNA follows: TGCGCCAGCAGCTGGGGGTCGGGTGATGGCTACACCTTC. It codes for CASSWGSGDGYTF. The chain combines TRBV5-1 with TRBJ1-2; D is possibly TRBD1 (5 bases). Germline lookup yields CDR1 SGHRS and CDR2 YFSETQ. This CDR3 has 13 amino acids. V lost 3 bases to trimming and J lost 6 bases, with 12 bases between them.

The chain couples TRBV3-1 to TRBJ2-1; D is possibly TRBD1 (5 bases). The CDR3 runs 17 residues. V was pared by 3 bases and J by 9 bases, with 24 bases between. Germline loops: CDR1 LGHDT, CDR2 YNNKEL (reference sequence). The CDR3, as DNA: TGTGCCAGCAGCCACGTCGGCAGGGATGGGATGTATGGTGAGCAGTTCTTC. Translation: CASSHVGRDGMYGEQFF.

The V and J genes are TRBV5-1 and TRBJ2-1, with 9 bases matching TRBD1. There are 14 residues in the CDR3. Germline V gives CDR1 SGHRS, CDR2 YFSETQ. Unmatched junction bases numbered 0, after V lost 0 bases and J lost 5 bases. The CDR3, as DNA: TGCGCCAGCAGCTTGGGGACAGGGGACAATGAGCAGTTCTTC. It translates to CASSLGTGDNEQFF.

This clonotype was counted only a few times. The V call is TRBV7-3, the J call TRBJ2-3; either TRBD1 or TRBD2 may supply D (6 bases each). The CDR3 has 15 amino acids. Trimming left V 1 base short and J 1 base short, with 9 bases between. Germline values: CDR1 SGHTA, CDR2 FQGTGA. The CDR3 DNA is TGTGCCAGCAGCTTAAAGGGGGGAGGCACAGATACGCAGTATTTT. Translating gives CASSLKGGGTDTQYF.

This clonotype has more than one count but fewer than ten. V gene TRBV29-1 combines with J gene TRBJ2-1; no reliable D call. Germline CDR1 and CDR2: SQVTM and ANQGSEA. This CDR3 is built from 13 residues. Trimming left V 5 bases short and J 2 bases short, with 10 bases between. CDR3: CSVSPATYNEQFF. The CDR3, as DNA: TGCAGCGTTAGTCCGGCGACCTACAATGAGCAGTTCTTC.

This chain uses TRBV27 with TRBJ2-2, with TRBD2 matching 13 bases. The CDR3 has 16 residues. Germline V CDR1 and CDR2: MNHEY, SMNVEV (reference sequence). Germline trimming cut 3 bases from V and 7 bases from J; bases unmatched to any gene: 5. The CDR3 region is CASSLRTSGGIGELFF. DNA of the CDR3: TGTGCCAGCAGTTTGAGGACTAGCGGGGGCATCGGGGAGCTGTTTTTT.

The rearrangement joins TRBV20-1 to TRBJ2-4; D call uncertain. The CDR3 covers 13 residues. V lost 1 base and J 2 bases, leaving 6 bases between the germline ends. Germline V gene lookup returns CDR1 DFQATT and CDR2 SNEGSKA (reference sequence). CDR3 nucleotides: TGCAGTGCTAGAGCAAGGACCAAAAACATTCAGTACTTC. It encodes CSARARTKNIQYF.

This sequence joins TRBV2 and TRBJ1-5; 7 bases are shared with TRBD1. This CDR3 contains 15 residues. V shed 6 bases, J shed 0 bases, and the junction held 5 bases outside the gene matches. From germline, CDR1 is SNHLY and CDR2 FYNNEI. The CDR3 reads CASRQGINSNQPQHF. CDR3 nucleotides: TGTGCCAGCAGACAGGGGATCAATAGCAATCAGCCCCAGCATTTT.

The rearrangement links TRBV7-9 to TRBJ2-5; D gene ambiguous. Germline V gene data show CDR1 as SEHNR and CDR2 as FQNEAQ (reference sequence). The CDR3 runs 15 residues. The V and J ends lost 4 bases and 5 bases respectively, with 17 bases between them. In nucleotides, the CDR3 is TGTGCCAGCAGCTCAGACTCTCATGGTGGGGAGACCCAGTACTTC. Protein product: CASSSDSHGGETQYF.

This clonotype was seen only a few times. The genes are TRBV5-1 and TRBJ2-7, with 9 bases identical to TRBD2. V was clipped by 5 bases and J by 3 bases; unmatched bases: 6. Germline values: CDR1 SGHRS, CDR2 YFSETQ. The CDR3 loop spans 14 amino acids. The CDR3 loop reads CASSPGLAYYEQYF. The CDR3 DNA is TGCGCCAGCAGTCCGGGACTAGCCTACTACGAGCAGTACTTC.

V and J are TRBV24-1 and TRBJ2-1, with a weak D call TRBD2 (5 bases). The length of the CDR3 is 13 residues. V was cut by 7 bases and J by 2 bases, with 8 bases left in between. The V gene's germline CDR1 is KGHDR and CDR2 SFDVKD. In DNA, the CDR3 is TGTGCCACCAGGTCTAGCCCCTACAATGAGCAGTTCTTC. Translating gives CATRSSPYNEQFF.

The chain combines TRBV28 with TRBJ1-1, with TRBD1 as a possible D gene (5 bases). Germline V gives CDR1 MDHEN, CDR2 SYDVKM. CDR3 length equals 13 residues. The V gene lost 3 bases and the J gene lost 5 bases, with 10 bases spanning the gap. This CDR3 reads CASSFLDRTEAFF. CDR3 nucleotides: TGTGCCAGCAGTTTCCTCGACAGAACTGAAGCTTTCTTT. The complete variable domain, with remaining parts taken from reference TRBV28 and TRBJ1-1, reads DVKVTQSSRYLVKRTGEKVFLECVQDMDHENMFWYRQDPGLGLRLIYFSYDVKMKEKGDIPEGYSVSREKKERFSLILESASTNQTSMYLCASSFLDRTEAFFGQGTRLTVV.

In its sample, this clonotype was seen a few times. The CDR3, as DNA: TGTGCCAGCAGCTCCAGGGTAGCGGGAGGGCCGAATGAGCAGTTCTTC. Protein product: CASSSRVAGGPNEQFF. The rearrangement uses TRBV11-3 and TRBJ2-1; the match to TRBD2 covers 11 bases. The CDR3 sequence is 16 residues long. Germline CDR1 and CDR2: SGHNT and YENEEA. The ends lost 4 bases at V and 7 bases at J; junction bases unmatched: 9.

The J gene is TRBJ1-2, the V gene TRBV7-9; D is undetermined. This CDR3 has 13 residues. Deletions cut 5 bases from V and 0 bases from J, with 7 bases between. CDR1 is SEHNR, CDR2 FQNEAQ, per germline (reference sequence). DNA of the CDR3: TGTGCCAGCAGCGGAAAATCTAACTATGGCTACACCTTC. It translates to CASSGKSNYGYTF.

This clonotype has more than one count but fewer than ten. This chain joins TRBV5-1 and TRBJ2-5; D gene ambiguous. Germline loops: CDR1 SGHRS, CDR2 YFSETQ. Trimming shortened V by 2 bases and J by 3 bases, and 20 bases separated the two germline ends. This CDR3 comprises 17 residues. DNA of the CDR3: TGCGCCAGCAGCTTAGGATCCGACTCACGACTCAAAGAGACCCAGTACTTC. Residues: CASSLGSDSRLKETQYF.

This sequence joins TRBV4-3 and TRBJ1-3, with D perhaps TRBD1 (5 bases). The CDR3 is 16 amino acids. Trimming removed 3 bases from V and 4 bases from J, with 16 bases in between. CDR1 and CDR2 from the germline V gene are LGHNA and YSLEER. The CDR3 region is CASSQGTDRFGNTIYF. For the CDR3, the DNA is TGCGCCAGCAGCCAGGGGACGGATAGATTCGGAAACACCATATATTTT.

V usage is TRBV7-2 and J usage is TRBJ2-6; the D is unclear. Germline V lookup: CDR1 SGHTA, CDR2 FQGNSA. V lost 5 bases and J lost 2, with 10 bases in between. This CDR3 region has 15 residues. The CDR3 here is CASSTPRAGANVLTF. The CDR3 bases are TGTGCCAGCAGCACACCTAGGGCTGGGGCCAACGTCCTGACTTTC.

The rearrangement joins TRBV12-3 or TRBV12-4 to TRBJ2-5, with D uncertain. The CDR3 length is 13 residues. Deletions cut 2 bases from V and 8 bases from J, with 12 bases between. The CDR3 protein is CASSLLGAETQYF. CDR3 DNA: TGTGCCAGCAGTTTATTAGGAGCCGAAACCCAGTACTTC.

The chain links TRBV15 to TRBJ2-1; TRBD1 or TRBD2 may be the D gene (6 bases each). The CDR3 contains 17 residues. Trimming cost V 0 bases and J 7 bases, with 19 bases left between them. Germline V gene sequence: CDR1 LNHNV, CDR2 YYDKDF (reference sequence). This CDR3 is CATSRDHMRVGGNEQFF. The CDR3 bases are TGTGCCACCAGCAGAGATCATATGAGGGTAGGGGGGAATGAGCAGTTCTTC.

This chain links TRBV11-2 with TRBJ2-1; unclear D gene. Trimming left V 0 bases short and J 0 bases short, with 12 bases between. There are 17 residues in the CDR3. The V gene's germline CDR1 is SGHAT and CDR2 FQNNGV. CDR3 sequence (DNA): TGTGCCAGCAGCTTAGATCAGTGGGGAAGCTCCTACAATGAGCAGTTCTTC. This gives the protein CASSLDQWGSSYNEQFF.

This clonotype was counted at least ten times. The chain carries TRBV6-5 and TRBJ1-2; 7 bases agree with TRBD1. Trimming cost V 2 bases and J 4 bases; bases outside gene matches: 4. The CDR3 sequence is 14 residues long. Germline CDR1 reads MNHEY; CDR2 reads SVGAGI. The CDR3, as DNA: TGTGCCAGCAGTTACGAGGGACAGAGCTATGGCTACACCTTC. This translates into CASSYEGQSYGYTF.

The CDR3 sequence: CASSTASLVYGYTF. CDR3 sequence (DNA): TGTGCCAGCAGTACAGCTTCACTGGTCTATGGCTACACCTTC. The chain couples TRBV6-2 or TRBV6-3 to TRBJ1-2; D is undetermined. Trimming removed 5 bases from V and 4 bases from J, with 14 bases in between. This CDR3 is built from 14 residues. Germline CDR1 and CDR2: MNHEY and SVGEGT.

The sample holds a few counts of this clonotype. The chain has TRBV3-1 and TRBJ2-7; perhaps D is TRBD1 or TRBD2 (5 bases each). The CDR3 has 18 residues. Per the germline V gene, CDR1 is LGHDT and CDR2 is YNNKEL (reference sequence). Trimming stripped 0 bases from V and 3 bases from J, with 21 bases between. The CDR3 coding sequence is TGTGCCAGCAGCCAAGACGAAGTGAGCCTCTTGGGGGACTACGAGCAGTACTTC. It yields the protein CASSQDEVSLLGDYEQYF.

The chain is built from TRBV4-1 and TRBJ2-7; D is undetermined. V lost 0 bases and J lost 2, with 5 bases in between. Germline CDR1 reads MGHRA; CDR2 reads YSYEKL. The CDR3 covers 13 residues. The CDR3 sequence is CASSQDKAYEQYF. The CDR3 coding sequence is TGCGCCAGCAGCCAAGATAAGGCCTACGAGCAGTACTTC.

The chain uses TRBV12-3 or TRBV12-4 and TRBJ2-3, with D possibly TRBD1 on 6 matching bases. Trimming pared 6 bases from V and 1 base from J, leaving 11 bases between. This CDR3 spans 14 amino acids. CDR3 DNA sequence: TGTGCCAGCAGAACAGGGTCGGGCACAGATACGCAGTATTTT. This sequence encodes CASRTGSGTDTQYF.

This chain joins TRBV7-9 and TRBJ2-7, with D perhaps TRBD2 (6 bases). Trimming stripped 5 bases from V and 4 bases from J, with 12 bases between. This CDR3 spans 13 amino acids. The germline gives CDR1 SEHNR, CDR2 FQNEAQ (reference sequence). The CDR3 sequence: CASSRDGTYEQYF. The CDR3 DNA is TGTGCCAGCAGCCGAGATGGGACTTACGAGCAGTACTTC.